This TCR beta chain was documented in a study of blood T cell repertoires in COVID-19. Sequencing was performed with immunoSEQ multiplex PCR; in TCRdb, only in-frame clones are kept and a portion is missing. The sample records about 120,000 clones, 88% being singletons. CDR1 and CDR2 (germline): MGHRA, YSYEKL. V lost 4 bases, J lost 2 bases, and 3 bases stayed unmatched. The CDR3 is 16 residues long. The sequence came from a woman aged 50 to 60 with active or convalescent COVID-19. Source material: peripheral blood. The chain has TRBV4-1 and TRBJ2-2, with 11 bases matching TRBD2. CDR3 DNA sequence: TGCGCCAGCAGCCTAGGACTAGCGGGTAACACCGGGGAGCTGTTTTTT. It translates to CASSLGLAGNTGELFF.